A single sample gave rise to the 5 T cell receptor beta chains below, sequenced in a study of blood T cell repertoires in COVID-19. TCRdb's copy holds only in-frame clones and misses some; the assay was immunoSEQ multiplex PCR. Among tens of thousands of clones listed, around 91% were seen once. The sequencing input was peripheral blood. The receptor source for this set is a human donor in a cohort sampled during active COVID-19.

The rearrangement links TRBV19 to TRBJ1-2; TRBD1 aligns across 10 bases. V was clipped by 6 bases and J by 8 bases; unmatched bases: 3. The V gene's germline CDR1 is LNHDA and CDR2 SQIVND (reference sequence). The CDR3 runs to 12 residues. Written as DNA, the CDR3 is TGTGCCAGTAGGACAGGGGGCGGAGGCTACACCTTC. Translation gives CASRTGGGGYTF.

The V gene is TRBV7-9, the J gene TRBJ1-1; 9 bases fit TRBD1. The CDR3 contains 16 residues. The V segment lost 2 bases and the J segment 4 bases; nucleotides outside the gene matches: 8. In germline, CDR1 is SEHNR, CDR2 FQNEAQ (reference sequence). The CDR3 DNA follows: TGTGCCAGCAGCTTAAGGGACGGACAGGGGAGCACTGAAGCTTTCTTT. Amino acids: CASSLRDGQGSTEAFF.

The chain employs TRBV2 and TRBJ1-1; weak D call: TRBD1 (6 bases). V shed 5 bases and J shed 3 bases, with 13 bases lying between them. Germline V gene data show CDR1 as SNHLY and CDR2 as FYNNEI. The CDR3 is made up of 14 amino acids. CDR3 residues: CASSPQGLDTEAFF. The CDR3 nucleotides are TGTGCCAGCAGTCCACAGGGATTGGACACTGAAGCTTTCTTT.

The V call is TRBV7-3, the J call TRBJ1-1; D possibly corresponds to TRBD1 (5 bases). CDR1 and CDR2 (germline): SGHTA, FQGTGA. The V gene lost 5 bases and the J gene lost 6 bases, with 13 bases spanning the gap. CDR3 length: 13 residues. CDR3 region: CASSTKQDPEAFF. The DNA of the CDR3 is TGTGCCAGCAGCACCAAACAGGACCCTGAAGCTTTCTTT.

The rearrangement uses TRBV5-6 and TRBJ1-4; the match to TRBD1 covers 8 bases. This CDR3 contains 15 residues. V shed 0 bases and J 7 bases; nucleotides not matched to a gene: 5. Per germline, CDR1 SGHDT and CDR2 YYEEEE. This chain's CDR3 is CASSLVTGVSEKLFF. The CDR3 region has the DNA TGTGCCAGCAGCTTGGTGACAGGGGTTTCTGAAAAACTGTTTTTT.